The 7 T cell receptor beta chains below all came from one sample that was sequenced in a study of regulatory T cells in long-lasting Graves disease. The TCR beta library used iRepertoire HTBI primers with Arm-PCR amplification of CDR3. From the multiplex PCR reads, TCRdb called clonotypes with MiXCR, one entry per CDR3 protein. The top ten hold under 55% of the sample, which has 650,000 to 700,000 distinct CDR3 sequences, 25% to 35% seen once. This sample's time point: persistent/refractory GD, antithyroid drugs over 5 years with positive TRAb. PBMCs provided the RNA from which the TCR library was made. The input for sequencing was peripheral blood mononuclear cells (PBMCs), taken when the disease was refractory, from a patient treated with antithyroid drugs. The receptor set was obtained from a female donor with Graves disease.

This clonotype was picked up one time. The CDR3 DNA follows: TGCAGTGCTAGAGAAGAGACAGGGGTCTATAGCAATCAGCCCCAGCATTTT. Amino acid sequence: CSAREETGVYSNQPQHF. The rearrangement joins TRBV20-1 to TRBJ1-5; 8 bases align to TRBD1. J was trimmed by 0 bases and V by 0 bases; bases with no gene match: 7. Germline CDR1 and CDR2: DFQATT and SNEGSKA (reference sequence). The CDR3 covers 17 residues.

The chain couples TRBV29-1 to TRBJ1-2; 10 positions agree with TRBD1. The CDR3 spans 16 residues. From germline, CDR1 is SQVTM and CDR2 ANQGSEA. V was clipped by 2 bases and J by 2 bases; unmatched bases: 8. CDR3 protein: CSVEPPGTGANYGYTF. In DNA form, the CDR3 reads TGCAGCGTTGAACCTCCCGGGACAGGGGCCAACTATGGCTACACCTTC.

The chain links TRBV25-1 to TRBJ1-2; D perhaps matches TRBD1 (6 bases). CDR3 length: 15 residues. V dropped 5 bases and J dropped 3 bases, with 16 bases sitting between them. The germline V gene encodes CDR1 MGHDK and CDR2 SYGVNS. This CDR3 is CASSYIGGPDYGYTF. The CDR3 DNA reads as TGTGCCAGCAGTTACATCGGGGGGCCTGACTATGGCTACACCTTC.

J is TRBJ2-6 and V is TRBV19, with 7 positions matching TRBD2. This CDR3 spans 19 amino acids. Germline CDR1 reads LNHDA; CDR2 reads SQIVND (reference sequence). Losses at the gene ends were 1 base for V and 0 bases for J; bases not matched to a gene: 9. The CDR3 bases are TGTGCCAGTAGTATAGGTAGGCTAGCGGAAACCTCTGGGGCCAACGTCCTGACTTTC. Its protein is CASSIGRLAETSGANVLTF.

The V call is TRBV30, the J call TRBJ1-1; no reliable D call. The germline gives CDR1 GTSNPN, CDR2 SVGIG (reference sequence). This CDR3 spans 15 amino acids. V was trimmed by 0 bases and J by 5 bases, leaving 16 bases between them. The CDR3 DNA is TGTGCCTGGAGTGTACTTTGGCCCTGGAAAACTGAAGCTTTCTTT. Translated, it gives CAWSVLWPWKTEAFF.

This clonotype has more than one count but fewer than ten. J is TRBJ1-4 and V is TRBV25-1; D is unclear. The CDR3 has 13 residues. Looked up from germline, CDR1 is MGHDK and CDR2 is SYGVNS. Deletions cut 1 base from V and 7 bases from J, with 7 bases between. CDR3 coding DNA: TGTGCCAGCAGTGAATTGAATGCTGAAAAACTGTTTTTT. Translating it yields CASSELNAEKLFF.

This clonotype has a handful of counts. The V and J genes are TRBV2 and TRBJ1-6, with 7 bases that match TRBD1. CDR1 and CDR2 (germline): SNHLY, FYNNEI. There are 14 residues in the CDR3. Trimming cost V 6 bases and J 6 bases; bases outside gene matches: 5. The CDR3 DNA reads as TGTGCCAGCAGGGCCGGGACAGCTAATTCACCCCTCCACTTT. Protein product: CASRAGTANSPLHF.